This TCR beta chain was found in a study of T-cell memory formation after mild COVID-19. Study as a whole: TCR clusters showed largely donor specificity.

Germline V gene lookup returns CDR1 SGDLS and CDR2 YYNGEE. V was pared by 0 bases and J by 8 bases, with 11 bases between. CDR3 size: 13 residues. This clonotype turned up a few times. 5'RACE, which relied on constant-segment primers, yielded TCR alpha and TCR beta cDNA libraries carrying sample barcodes and UMIs. MiXCR, applied by TCRdb to the 5' RACE reads, yields one record per CDR3 protein. The sample lists just under 550,000 distinct CDR3 sequences, roughly 20% occurring once. The origin of this receptor is an adult woman who had mild COVID-19 (a few samples of this study predate the infection). Cell type and time point are not known. V usage is TRBV9 and J usage is TRBJ1-1; tentative D call: TRBD1 (5 bases). The sequenced material came from PBMCs or a T cell subset sorted from them (not recorded which). This chain's CDR3 is CASSVVRAAEAFF. Here the CDR3 DNA reads TGTGCCAGCAGCGTAGTCAGGGCAGCCGAAGCTTTCTTT.